These 6 T cell receptor beta chains were sequenced from one sample in a study of cytomegalovirus exposure and HLA in healthy donors. The PCR ran on 60 Vbeta and 13 Jbeta primers. Produced via immunoSEQ multiplex PCR; TCRdb's table is partial and in-frame only. The table shows roughly 120,000 clones, with around 77% occurring only once. Material for sequencing was PBMCs. Every receptor here comes from a man aged 45 to 65 in good health and CMV-seropositive.

V and J are TRBV29-1 and TRBJ2-2, with 7 bases fitting TRBD1. Germline V gene sequence: CDR1 SQVTM, CDR2 ANQGSEA. There are 14 residues in the CDR3. V lost 7 bases and J lost 3; bases outside the gene matches: 8. The CDR3 bases are TGCAGCGCCCGGGACAGCCATTACACCGGGGAGCTGTTTTTT. Amino acids: CSARDSHYTGELFF.

The rearrangement joins TRBV19 to TRBJ1-5, with a weak D call TRBD1 (6 bases). This CDR3 spans 15 amino acids. With 6 bases removed from V and 3 bases from J, the gap between germline ends came to 15 bases. Germline loops: CDR1 LNHDA, CDR2 SQIVND (reference sequence). The CDR3: CASRTRTAYNQPQHF. DNA of the CDR3: TGTGCCAGTAGGACCCGGACAGCTTACAATCAGCCCCAGCATTTT. Supplemented by reference TRBV19 and TRBJ1-5, the full variable domain reads DGGITQSPKYLFRKEGQNVTLSCEQNLNHDAMYWYRQDPGQGLRLIYYSQIVNDFQKGDIAEGYSVSREKKESFPLTVTSAQKNPTAFYLCASRTRTAYNQPQHFGDGTRLSIL.

The rearrangement links TRBV9 to TRBJ2-3; 8 nucleotides match TRBD1. The V gene end was trimmed by 4 bases and the J gene end by 5 bases; junction bases not matched to a gene: 9. The CDR3 totals 15 residues. Germline V gene sequence: CDR1 SGDLS, CDR2 YYNGEE. The CDR3: CASSLSGGAGDTQYF. CDR3 nucleotide sequence: TGTGCCAGCAGCCTTTCAGGGGGCGCGGGAGATACGCAGTATTTT. The full variable domain, rest sourced from reference TRBV9 and TRBJ2-3, is DSGVTQTPKHLITATGQRVTLRCSPRSGDLSVYWYQQSLDQGLQFLIQYYNGEERAKGNILERFSAQQFPDLHSELNLSSLELGDSALYFCASSLSGGAGDTQYFGPGTRLTVL.

This sequence joins TRBV28 and TRBJ1-6; D is unclear. The germline CDR1 and CDR2 sequences are MDHEN and SYDVKM. This CDR3 comprises 15 residues. Trimming pared 6 bases from V and 7 bases from J, leaving 16 bases between. This chain's CDR3 is CASSSPYAGNSPLHF. The CDR3 DNA reads TGTGCCAGCAGCTCCCCTTATGCGGGCAATTCACCCCTCCACTTT. The full variable domain, its missing parts supplied by reference TRBV28 and TRBJ1-6, is DVKVTQSSRYLVKRTGEKVFLECVQDMDHENMFWYRQDPGLGLRLIYFSYDVKMKEKGDIPEGYSVSREKKERFSLILESASTNQTSMYLCASSSPYAGNSPLHFGNGTRLTVT.

The gene calls are TRBV19 and TRBJ2-7, with TRBD1 identical over 9 bases. Germline V gene sequence: CDR1 LNHDA, CDR2 SQIVND (reference sequence). V was clipped by 10 bases and J by 7 bases; unmatched bases: 14. The length of the CDR3 is 14 residues. The CDR3 sequence is CATDPGTGTREQYF. The CDR3 DNA is TGTGCCACCGATCCAGGGACAGGGACGAGGGAGCAGTACTTC.

A few counts support this clone. The J gene is TRBJ1-1, the V gene TRBV7-2; tentatively, D is TRBD1 (6 bases). The CDR3 length is 16 residues. V shed 1 base and J shed 10 bases, with 22 bases lying between them. CDR1 and CDR2 from the germline V gene are SGHTA and FQGNSA. The DNA of the CDR3 is TGTGCCAGCAGCTTAGAATTCTCCTCCAGAAGGACAGTAGCTTTCTTT. Translating it yields CASSLEFSSRRTVAFF.